This passage covers 24 T cell receptor beta chains from one sample sequenced in a study of T-cell memory formation after mild COVID-19. TCRdb re-called the 5' RACE reads with MiXCR, one entry per CDR3 protein. The table lists about 290,000 distinct CDR3 sequences, less than 20% of them singletons. Sequenced input: PBMCs or a T cell subset sorted from them (not recorded which). Every receptor here comes from a man in his late teens or twenties who had mild COVID-19 (a few samples of this study predate the infection). Cell type and time point are not known.

This clonotype was seen a few times. This chain joins TRBV20-1 and TRBJ1-2; 10 bases map to TRBD1. Losses at the gene ends were 3 bases for V and 2 bases for J; bases not matched to a gene: 6. The CDR3 consists of 15 residues. Germline V gene lookup returns CDR1 DFQATT and CDR2 SNEGSKA (reference sequence). The DNA of the CDR3 is TGCAGTGCTAGCGACAGGGGGCAGCGGAACTATGGCTACACCTTC. It codes for CSASDRGQRNYGYTF.

This clonotype was observed a handful of times. The rearrangement uses TRBV6-1 and TRBJ1-5; a weak D match, TRBD1 (5 bases). This CDR3 region has 16 residues. V was cut by 4 bases and J by 5 bases, with 18 bases left in between. Per the germline V gene, CDR1 is MNHNS and CDR2 is SASEGT. The CDR3 spells CASSGGWGVGYQPQHF. The CDR3 nucleotides read TGTGCCAGCAGTGGGGGATGGGGGGTCGGTTATCAGCCCCAGCATTTT.

The chain recombines TRBV4-2 with TRBJ2-5; D is perhaps TRBD2 (6 bases). Trimming removed 2 bases at V and 2 bases at J, with 15 bases between. This CDR3 is 16 amino acids long. Per the germline V gene, CDR1 is LGHNA and CDR2 is YNFKEQ. CDR3 amino acids: CASSQTLGGVQETQYF. CDR3 sequence (DNA): TGTGCCAGCAGCCAAACACTAGGCGGGGTTCAAGAGACCCAGTACTTC.

The chain combines TRBV7-2 with TRBJ2-4; 8 nucleotides match TRBD2. The CDR3 is made up of 15 amino acids. Germline-derived CDR1 and CDR2 are SGHTA and FQGNSA. V lost 5 bases, J lost 2 bases, and 5 bases stayed unmatched. The CDR3 loop reads CASSREGTPKNIQYF. The CDR3 nucleotides are TGTGCCAGCAGCCGGGAGGGGACGCCCAAAAACATTCAGTACTTC.

The chain links TRBV7-9 to TRBJ2-7; D is uncertain. The CDR3 loop spans 14 amino acids. Per the germline V gene, CDR1 is SEHNR and CDR2 is FQNEAQ (reference sequence). V lost 0 bases to trimming and J lost 0 bases, with 6 bases between them. Written as DNA, the CDR3 is TGTGCCAGCAGCTTAGCGCAGAGCTCCTACGAGCAGTACTTC. Encoded protein: CASSLAQSSYEQYF.

The chain couples TRBV7-3 to TRBJ1-1, with D unresolved. Trimming shortened V by 6 bases and J by 4 bases, and 12 bases separated the two germline ends. The germline V gene encodes CDR1 SGHTA and CDR2 FQGTGA. The CDR3 spans 13 residues. The CDR3: CASSELLTTEAFF. The CDR3 DNA reads as TGTGCCAGCAGTGAACTACTTACCACTGAAGCTTTCTTT.

This clonotype showed up many times. This rearrangement joins TRBV6-6 to TRBJ1-5; possible D gene TRBD1, 5 bases. The CDR3 is made up of 15 amino acids. The V gene's germline CDR1 is MNHNY and CDR2 SVGAGI (reference sequence). Trimming removed 4 bases from V and 2 bases from J, with 12 bases in between. CDR3 DNA: TGTGCCAGCAGTTTCCCCAGGGAGGGCAATCAGCCCCAGCATTTT. It encodes CASSFPREGNQPQHF.

The rearrangement joins TRBV4-1 to TRBJ1-2, with D maybe TRBD1 (5 bases). The ends were cut back, 5 bases at V and 8 bases at J, with 21 bases in the middle. This CDR3 has 15 residues. Per germline, CDR1 MGHRA and CDR2 YSYEKL. CDR3 in amino acids: CASSTPGWGHGGYTF. Here the CDR3 DNA reads TGCGCCAGCAGCACCCCTGGCTGGGGCCACGGCGGCTACACCTTC.

CDR3 protein: CASSLALSAGGQGTQYF. CDR3 coding DNA: TGTGCCAGCAGCTTAGCTCTGTCGGCAGGGGGGCAAGGCACGCAGTATTTT. The chain recombines TRBV11-2 with TRBJ2-3, with a tentative D call TRBD1 (7 bases). CDR3 length equals 17 residues. Germline V gives CDR1 SGHAT, CDR2 FQNNGV. The V gene lost 1 base and the J gene lost 9 bases, with 23 bases spanning the gap.

This clonotype came up a few times. The chain carries TRBV4-2 and TRBJ2-3; D not certain. The ends were cut back, 4 bases at V and 4 bases at J, with 18 bases in the middle. The CDR3 runs 16 residues. Germline V gene lookup returns CDR1 LGHNA and CDR2 YNFKEQ. The CDR3 region is CASSPRVVVSSDTQYF. The CDR3 DNA reads as TGTGCCAGCAGCCCCCGGGTAGTTGTGTCTTCAGATACGCAGTATTTT.

The V gene is TRBV20-1, the J gene TRBJ2-7, with TRBD1 identical over 7 bases. V lost 1 base, J lost 3 bases, and 3 bases stayed unmatched. From germline, CDR1 is DFQATT and CDR2 SNEGSKA (reference sequence). The CDR3 is made up of 13 amino acids. CDR3 bases: TGCAGTGCTAGAGGCACAGGGGACTACGAGCAGTACTTC. It specifies CSARGTGDYEQYF.

At least ten counts were recorded for this clonotype. The junction departs from germline at one end; a sequencing error may be responsible. The chain couples TRBV4-1 to TRBJ1-6; D remains unclear. Germline assignment: CDR1 MGHRA and CDR2 YSYEKL. This CDR3 comprises 16 residues. The CDR3 sequence: CASRQVGGFYNSPLHF. The DNA for the CDR3 is TGCGCCAGCAGGCAAGTTGGAGGATTCTATAATTCACCCCTCCACTTT.

In this sample, this clonotype turned up a few times. The chain links TRBV27 to TRBJ1-5, with TRBD1 matching over 7 bases. The V gene end was trimmed by 2 bases and the J gene end by 2 bases; junction bases not matched to a gene: 3. This CDR3 is 15 amino acids long. Germline CDR1 reads MNHEY; CDR2 reads SMNVEV (reference sequence). CDR3 loop: CASSLDRVGNQPQHF. In DNA form, the CDR3 reads TGTGCCAGCAGTTTAGACAGGGTTGGCAATCAGCCCCAGCATTTT.

This clonotype was found many times. This chain joins TRBV7-3 and TRBJ1-1; 8 bases match TRBD1. Germline V gene data show CDR1 as SGHTA and CDR2 as FQGTGA. CDR3 length: 17 amino acids. The ends lost 4 bases at V and 4 bases at J; junction bases unmatched: 14. CDR3 amino acids: CASSSAPYRGRGTEAFF. Here the CDR3 DNA reads TGTGCCAGCAGCTCTGCACCTTACAGGGGGAGAGGCACTGAAGCTTTCTTT.

In this sample, this clonotype turned up a few times. The rearrangement joins TRBV6-5 to TRBJ1-4; TRBD1 aligns across 8 bases. Germline CDR1 MNHEY, CDR2 SVGAGI. V shed 5 bases and J 8 bases; nucleotides not matched to a gene: 7. The CDR3 runs 14 residues. The CDR3 loop is CASSRTGSDEKLFF. CDR3 sequence (DNA): TGTGCCAGCAGTCGGACAGGGTCAGACGAAAAACTGTTTTTT.

In its sample, this clonotype was seen a few times. The chain employs TRBV5-1 and TRBJ1-6; D is uncertain. The CDR3 contains 15 residues. CDR1 is SGHRS and CDR2 is YFSETQ in the germline V gene. The V and J ends lost 0 bases and 7 bases respectively, with 11 bases between them. The CDR3 DNA is TGCGCCAGCAGCTTGGATGGGCTGGGGAATTCACCCCTCCACTTT. Translating it yields CASSLDGLGNSPLHF.

V gene TRBV20-1 combines with J gene TRBJ2-7; 11 positions agree with TRBD2. From germline, CDR1 is DFQATT and CDR2 SNEGSKA (reference sequence). With 1 base clipped from V and 8 bases from J, the junction kept 4 bases outside the gene matches. CDR3 length: 13 residues. CDR3 sequence: CSARVTSGGQQYF. The CDR3 bases are TGCAGTGCTAGAGTTACTAGCGGGGGTCAGCAGTACTTC.

In nucleotides, the CDR3 is TGTGCCAGTAGTGCCCGCGAATTGGGGGGGGAAGCTTTCTTT. Protein product: CASSARELGGEAFF. The chain recombines TRBV19 with TRBJ1-1; maybe TRBD1 (5 bases). This CDR3 is 14 amino acids long. Trimming pared 5 bases from V and 8 bases from J, leaving 18 bases between. The V gene's germline CDR1 is LNHDA and CDR2 SQIVND (reference sequence).

The chain joins TRBV6-6 to TRBJ1-2, with D tentatively TRBD1 (6 bases). Trimming removed 5 bases at V and 4 bases at J, with 23 bases between. This CDR3 region has 17 residues. Germline V gene lookup returns CDR1 MNHNY and CDR2 SVGAGI (reference sequence). In DNA form, the CDR3 reads TGTGCCAGCAGTCGTTCCGGGGGCGCCACCCCTAGCTATGGCTACACCTTC. Its translation is CASSRSGGATPSYGYTF.

There are a few counts of this clonotype. V gene TRBV5-1 combines with J gene TRBJ2-3; D perhaps matches TRBD2 (6 bases). Germline V gene data show CDR1 as SGHRS and CDR2 as YFSETQ. The CDR3 has 15 residues. Trimming removed 1 base from V and 3 bases from J, with 12 bases in between. The CDR3 region is CASSLILGRTDTQYF. The CDR3 coding sequence is TGCGCCAGCAGCTTGATACTGGGGAGGACAGATACGCAGTATTTT.

This clonotype was seen a few times. The chain is built from TRBV15 and TRBJ2-1; 14 bases fit TRBD2. Trimming took 5 bases from V and 9 from J; bases not matched to a gene: 3. This CDR3 is built from 14 residues. Germline V gene data show CDR1 as LNHNV and CDR2 as YYDKDF (reference sequence). DNA for the CDR3: TGTGCCACCAGCCGGACTAGCGGGGGGAGTGAGCAGTTCTTC. Amino acid sequence: CATSRTSGGSEQFF. Full variable domain (remainder filled in from reference TRBV15 and TRBJ2-1): DAMVIQNPRYQVTQFGKPVTLSCSQTLNHNVMYWYQQKSSQAPKLLFHYYDKDFNNEADTPDNFQSRRPNTSFCFLDIRSPGLGDTAMYLCATSRTSGGSEQFFGPGTRLTVL.

This clonotype was counted a few times. The J gene is TRBJ2-6, the V gene TRBV4-2; D is uncertain. This CDR3 contains 16 residues. V was cut by 1 base and J by 2 bases, with 9 bases left in between. Germline lookup yields CDR1 LGHNA and CDR2 YNFKEQ. In nucleotides, the CDR3 is TGTGCCAGCAGCCAAGGACAACTCGCTGGGGCCAACGTCCTGACTTTC. Protein sequence: CASSQGQLAGANVLTF.

This clonotype was counted a few times. The chain joins TRBV7-2 to TRBJ2-2; 9 bases are a match to TRBD1. V shed 6 bases, J shed 3 bases, and the junction held 2 bases outside the gene matches. CDR3 length: 14 amino acids. Looked up from germline, CDR1 is SGHTA and CDR2 is FQGNSA. CDR3 amino acids: CASRQGADTGELFF. The CDR3 DNA reads as TGTGCCAGCAGACAGGGGGCGGACACCGGGGAGCTGTTTTTT.

This clonotype has only a few counts. The chain employs TRBV10-3 and TRBJ2-5; D tentatively reads TRBD1 or TRBD2 (5 bases each). Germline V lookup: CDR1 ENHRY, CDR2 SYGVKD. Trimming removed 3 bases from V and 6 bases from J, with 14 bases in between. This CDR3 is built from 14 residues. The chain's CDR3 is CAISESWGSQTQYF. In nucleotides, the CDR3 is TGTGCCATCAGTGAATCTTGGGGGTCCCAGACCCAGTACTTC.